This is a list of T cell receptor beta chains from one sample in a study of cytomegalovirus exposure and HLA in healthy donors. Clones were read by immunoSEQ multiplex PCR, and TCRdb kept only the in-frame ones, dropping some. Its clone listing holds around 200,000 clones. Material for sequencing was PBMCs. The source of these receptors is a woman in her 30s in good health and CMV-seropositive. CDR3s leave out the opening cysteine and the closing phenylalanine or tryptophan.

J gene: TRBJ2-7
V gene: TRBV28
CDR3 protein: ASSFPGNSYEQY

J gene: .
V gene: TRBV6-5
CDR3 protein: ASSSGLAGTWYEQY

J gene: TRBJ2-2
V gene: TRBV10-1
CDR3 protein: ASSESSGGPNTGELF

J gene: TRBJ2-7
V gene: TRBV20-1
CDR3 protein: SASIVYEQY

J gene: TRBJ2-7
V gene: TRBV5-1
CDR3 protein: ASSPRTGGVYEQY

J gene: TRBJ1-3
V gene: TRBV5-1
CDR3 protein: ASSTVPSGSGNTIY

J gene: TRBJ2-5
V gene: TRBV7-9
CDR3 protein: ASSSSGTAAGETQY

J gene: TRBJ2-7
V gene: TRBV2
CDR3 protein: ASSRDSIAYEQY

J gene: TRBJ1-1
V gene: TRBV6-1
CDR3 protein: ASSGWRLNTEAF

J gene: TRBJ2-2
V gene: TRBV27
CDR3 protein: ASSSHRANTGELF

J gene: TRBJ2-2
V gene: TRBV25-1
CDR3 protein: ASSPRGERTGELF

J gene: TRBJ1-5
V gene: TRBV5-1
CDR3 protein: ASSSKAGGNQPQH

J gene: TRBJ2-7
V gene: TRBV5-1
CDR3 protein: ASSSPGVVGEQY

J gene: TRBJ2-5
V gene: TRBV6-1
CDR3 protein: ASSDLGQVLQETQY